Sequencing of this T cell receptor beta chain was carried out in a study of blood T cell repertoires in COVID-19. The overall study: In each case, the material was cDNA or gDNA derived from T cells, B-cell-depleted T cells, or PBMCs.

Authors' data handling: Amplifying reference gene primers gave estimates of nucleated cell counts. TCRdb's copy holds only in-frame clones and misses some; the assay was immunoSEQ multiplex PCR. V, J and clone size reflect that table, while D and trimming were determined from the DNA. The data show around 250,000 clones, with about nine tenths seen just once and 3% held by the top ten. This sequence was found in a woman in her twenties or thirties with active or convalescent COVID-19. Sequenced sample: peripheral blood.

As DNA, the CDR3 is TGTGCCAGCAGCCCCAGGACAGGGGGAGGCTCCTATAATTCACCCCTCCACTTT. As protein: CASSPRTGGGSYNSPLHF. The chain joins TRBV7-8 to TRBJ1-6; 10 nucleotides align to TRBD1. The germline V gene has CDR1 SGHVS and CDR2 FQNEAQ. V trimming: 5 bases; J trimming: 0 bases; junction bases outside the gene matches: 7. There are 18 residues in the CDR3.